This TCR beta chain originates from a study of T-cell memory formation after mild COVID-19. The overall study: Each donor largely had its own TCR clusters. Regarding the study as a whole: Specificity for SARS-CoV-2 was not confirmed among the second-wave clones peaking on day 37. Clones which contracted sat mainly in CM and EM if CD4+, and in EMRA if CD8+.

CDR1 and CDR2 from the germline V gene are SGHTA and FQGNSA. Trimming took 5 bases from V and 5 from J, leaving 21 bases between them. The CDR3 totals 16 residues. A word on this clonotype: Its target is not known.

It was 5'RACE with constant-segment primers that produced the TCR alpha and TCR beta cDNA libraries, which carried sample barcodes and UMIs. MiXCR was run by TCRdb on the 5' RACE reads, yielding one entry per CDR3 protein. The sample records 70,000 to 95,000 distinct CDR3 sequences, 10% to 15% being singletons. Material: PBMCs or a T cell subset sorted from them (not recorded which). The chain has TRBV7-2 and TRBJ2-5; D is possibly TRBD2 (7 bases). The receptor comes from a man between 18 and 35 years old who had mild COVID-19 (a few samples of this study predate the infection). Cell type and time point are not known. CDR3 residues: CASSRGAGGLGETQYF. The CDR3 DNA reads TGTGCCAGCAGCCGGGGGGCCGGGGGGCTCGGGGAGACCCAGTACTTC.